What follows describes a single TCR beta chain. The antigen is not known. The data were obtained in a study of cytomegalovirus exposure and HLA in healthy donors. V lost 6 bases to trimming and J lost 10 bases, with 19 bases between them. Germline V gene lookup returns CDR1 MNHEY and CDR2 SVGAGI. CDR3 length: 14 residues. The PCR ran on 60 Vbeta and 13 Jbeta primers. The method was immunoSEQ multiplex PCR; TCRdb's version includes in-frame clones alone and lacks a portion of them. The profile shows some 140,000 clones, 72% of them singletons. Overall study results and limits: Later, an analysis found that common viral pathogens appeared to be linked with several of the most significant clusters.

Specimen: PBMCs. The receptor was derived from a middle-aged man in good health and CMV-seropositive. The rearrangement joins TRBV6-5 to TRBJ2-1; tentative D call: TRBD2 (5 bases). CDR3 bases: TGTGCCAGCAGCCTCCAAGGGAGTCAACGGGAGCAGTTCTTC. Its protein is CASSLQGSQREQFF.